These 16 T cell receptor beta chains originate from one sample sequenced in a study of T-cell memory formation after mild COVID-19. TCRdb itself ran the 5' RACE reads through MiXCR, one entry per CDR3 protein. The sample lists 500,000 to 600,000 distinct CDR3 sequences; about 20% were seen once. The sequenced sample was PBMCs or a T cell subset sorted from them (not recorded which). The receptors stem from an adult woman who had mild COVID-19 (a few samples of this study predate the infection). Cell type and time point are not known.

This chain joins TRBV5-5 and TRBJ2-2; D is unresolved. This CDR3 spans 19 amino acids. Per the germline V gene, CDR1 is SGHKS and CDR2 is YYEKEE (reference sequence). The V end was cut by 3 bases, the J end by 4 bases, with 25 bases between. The CDR3 nucleotides read TGTGCCAGCAGCTCCCCCCGGAAGGGTCACCAACCCCCCACCGGGGAGCTGTTTTTT. Protein sequence: CASSSPRKGHQPPTGELFF.

The CDR3 region is CASSYGTGNRNEQFF. The CDR3 coding sequence is TGTGCCAGCAGTTATGGGACAGGGAATCGCAATGAGCAGTTCTTC. The chain recombines TRBV12-3 or TRBV12-4 with TRBJ2-1; the match to TRBD1 covers 9 bases. Trimming removed 4 bases from V and 6 bases from J; junction bases left unmatched: 7. This CDR3 is 15 amino acids long.

This clonotype was detected a few times. CDR3 amino acids: CASRSGNEQFF. The CDR3 DNA reads TGTGCCAGCAGGTCGGGGAATGAGCAGTTCTTC. V gene TRBV6-2 or TRBV6-3 combines with J gene TRBJ2-1, with a weak D call TRBD2 (5 bases). The CDR3 runs 11 residues. CDR1 is MNHEY, CDR2 SVGEGT, per germline. V lost 6 bases to trimming and J lost 7 bases, with 7 bases between them.

This clonotype was observed a few times. The gene calls are TRBV7-8 and TRBJ2-7; D is perhaps TRBD1 (5 bases). Germline CDR1 reads SGHVS; CDR2 reads FQNEAQ. V was cut by 5 bases and J by 4 bases, with 18 bases left in between. The CDR3 runs 15 residues. CDR3 in DNA: TGTGCCAGCAGCCTCGGACCGGCAGGGTGGTACGAGCAGTACTTC. As protein: CASSLGPAGWYEQYF.

This clonotype was detected ten times or more. The chain links TRBV5-1 to TRBJ1-4; D gene uncertain. Per germline, CDR1 SGHRS and CDR2 YFSETQ. The V end lost 0 bases, the J end lost 0 bases, and 9 bases lay between the germline ends. The CDR3 consists of 16 residues. The CDR3 is CASSLGGGATNEKLFF. The CDR3 region has the DNA TGCGCCAGCAGCTTGGGAGGAGGAGCAACTAATGAAAAACTGTTTTTT.

The chain links TRBV7-2 to TRBJ2-4, with TRBD1 matching 7 bases. The CDR3 is 17 residues long. Per germline, CDR1 SGHTA and CDR2 FQGNSA. The V and J ends lost 3 bases and 4 bases, in that order; junction bases with no gene match: 12. The CDR3 DNA reads TGTGCCAGCAGCTTCGAGGAAAGACAGGGATGGAAAAACATTCAGTACTTC. It yields the protein CASSFEERQGWKNIQYF. Full variable domain (remainder filled in from reference TRBV7-2 and TRBJ2-4): GAGVSQSPSNKVTEKGKDVELRCDPISGHTALYWYRQSLGQGLEFLIYFQGNSAPDKSGLPSDRFSAERTGGSVSTLTIQRTQQEDSAVYLCASSFEERQGWKNIQYFGAGTRLSVL.

Only one count was recorded for this clonotype. The chain has TRBV27 and TRBJ2-2, with 8 bases identical to TRBD2. Germline CDR1 and CDR2: MNHEY and SMNVEV (reference sequence). The CDR3 length is 17 residues. V gave up 4 bases and J gave up 8 bases; unmatched junction bases: 15. Written as DNA, the CDR3 is TGTGCCAGCAGTTATAGCTGGCGGGGGGCATCATCGGGGGAGCTGTTTTTT. Translation: CASSYSWRGASSGELFF.

Only a few counts were recorded for this clonotype. The chain is built from TRBV7-2 and TRBJ1-1; D remains unclear. V lost 3 bases and J 2 bases, leaving 10 bases between the germline ends. Germline loops: CDR1 SGHTA, CDR2 FQGNSA. There are 14 residues in the CDR3. The CDR3 sequence is CASSFFGPNTEAFF. Written as DNA, the CDR3 is TGTGCCAGCAGCTTCTTTGGGCCTAACACTGAAGCTTTCTTT.

V is TRBV6-5 and J is TRBJ2-6; D is unclear. Per the germline V gene, CDR1 is MNHEY and CDR2 is SVGAGI. Between the trimmed V and J ends, which lost 0 bases and 4 bases, there was a span of 7 bases. The CDR3 sequence is 15 residues long. The CDR3, as DNA: TGTGCCAGCAGTTACTCCCCCCTCGGGGCCAACGTCCTGACTTTC. Residues: CASSYSPLGANVLTF.

The chain uses TRBV29-1 and TRBJ2-5; 13 bases align to TRBD2. Trimming removed 8 bases from V and 2 bases from J; junction bases left unmatched: 5. CDR3 length equals 14 residues. Per germline, CDR1 SQVTM and CDR2 ANQGSEA. The CDR3 nucleotides read TGCAGCCCCCGGACTAGCGGGAGACAAGAGACCCAGTACTTC. This codes for CSPRTSGRQETQYF.

This clonotype was seen repeatedly, ten times or more. The J gene is TRBJ2-3, the V gene TRBV5-1; the D call may be TRBD1 or TRBD2 (5 bases each). This CDR3 region has 18 residues. V was trimmed by 1 base and J by 2 bases, leaving 20 bases between them. In germline, CDR1 is SGHRS, CDR2 YFSETQ. The CDR3 region has the DNA TGCGCCAGCAGCTTGCGTAGAGGGGCGCGGTTCGACACAGATACGCAGTATTTT. As protein: CASSLRRGARFDTDTQYF. The full variable domain, with the rest looked up from reference TRBV5-1 and TRBJ2-3, is KAGVTQTPRYLIKTRGQQVTLSCSPISGHRSVSWYQQTPGQGLQFLFEYFSETQRNKGNFPGRFSGRQFSNSRSEMNVSTLELGDSALYLCASSLRRGARFDTDTQYFGPGTRLTVL.

This clonotype has just one count. The chain employs TRBV6-1 and TRBJ1-2, with D maybe TRBD1 (5 bases). The CDR3 extends over 15 amino acids. With 2 bases removed from V and 7 bases from J, the gap between germline ends came to 17 bases. Germline V lookup: CDR1 MNHNS, CDR2 SASEGT. The CDR3 is CASSENWGPRRGYTF. The CDR3, as DNA: TGTGCCAGCAGTGAAAATTGGGGCCCGCGACGTGGCTACACCTTC.

This clonotype was counted ten times or more. CDR3 nucleotides: TGTGCCAGCAGCTTGGGAGGATTCACCGGGGAGCTGTTTTTT. It encodes CASSLGGFTGELFF. The chain has TRBV5-5 and TRBJ2-2, with D unresolved. Per germline, CDR1 SGHKS and CDR2 YYEKEE (reference sequence). This CDR3 comprises 14 residues. V shed 0 bases and J shed 4 bases, with 7 bases lying between them.

The V call is TRBV7-9, the J call TRBJ2-3; 14 bases are a match to TRBD2. CDR3 length equals 19 residues. J lost 3 bases, V lost 0 bases, and 8 bases had no gene match. Germline-derived CDR1 and CDR2 are SEHNR and FQNEAQ (reference sequence). The DNA of the CDR3 is TGTGCCAGCAGCTTAGCCCGACTAGCGGGAGGGCCCGCGACAGATACGCAGTATTTT. It yields the protein CASSLARLAGGPATDTQYF.

This clonotype was counted only a few times. V gene TRBV7-8 combines with J gene TRBJ2-2; D possibly corresponds to TRBD2 (6 bases). The CDR3 contains 15 residues. The V gene's germline CDR1 is SGHVS and CDR2 FQNEAQ. Trimming cost V 11 bases and J 2 bases, with 18 bases left between them. CDR3 loop: CAHTPIAVNTGELFF. CDR3 DNA sequence: TGTGCCCACACCCCCATAGCGGTAAACACCGGGGAGCTGTTTTTT.

This clonotype was counted between two and nine times. The chain recombines TRBV5-1 with TRBJ2-3; perhaps TRBD1 as D (6 bases). There are 15 residues in the CDR3. CDR1 is SGHRS and CDR2 is YFSETQ in the germline V gene. V was shortened by 0 bases and J by 0 bases, with 8 bases between the two germline ends. The CDR3 DNA is TGCGCCAGCAGCTTGGGAGGACAGAGCACAGATACGCAGTATTTT. This sequence encodes CASSLGGQSTDTQYF.